These 8 T cell receptor beta chains were sequenced from one sample in a study of blood T cell repertoires in COVID-19. Only in-frame clones appear in the TCRdb table, and some are missing; sequencing was by immunoSEQ multiplex PCR. The data show roughly 53,000 clones, roughly 84% seen once. Sequenced sample: peripheral blood. The receptors derive from a human donor in a cohort sampled during active COVID-19.

This clone came up once. The final CDR3 position lacks the conserved phenylalanine or tryptophan, pointing to a likely read error. This sequence joins TRBV5-6 and TRBJ1-1; no firm D call. CDR3 length: 15 amino acids. Between the trimmed V and J ends, which lost 1 base and 0 bases, there was a span of 10 bases. Germline values: CDR1 SGHDT, CDR2 YYEEEE. This chain's CDR3 is CASSLLGPMNTEAFS. The CDR3 region has the DNA TGTGCCAGCAGCTTGTTGGGCCCAATGAACACTGAAGCTTTCTCT.

The V gene is TRBV6-5, the J gene TRBJ1-5; D perhaps matches TRBD1 (6 bases). The ends were cut back, 8 bases at V and 2 bases at J, with 13 bases in the middle. Germline loops: CDR1 MNHEY, CDR2 SVGAGI. This CDR3 has 14 residues. CDR3 bases: TGTGCCAGCCGGGGGGGCGCGGGCAATCAGCCCCAGCATTTT. This sequence encodes CASRGGAGNQPQHF.

V usage is TRBV5-4 and J usage is TRBJ1-1, with 7 bases aligning to TRBD1. The germline V gene has CDR1 SGHNT and CDR2 YYREEE (reference sequence). V was clipped by 2 bases and J by 6 bases; unmatched bases: 10. The CDR3 consists of 15 residues. In DNA, the CDR3 is TGTGCCAGCAGCTTCCCGACAGGGAGAAATCCTGAAGCTTTCTTT. Encoded protein: CASSFPTGRNPEAFF. The entire variable domain, with the rest obtained from reference TRBV5-4 and TRBJ1-1, is as follows: ETGVTQSPTHLIKTRGQQVTLRCSSQSGHNTVSWYQQALGQGPQFIFQYYREEENGRGNFPPRFSGLQFPNYSSELNVNALELDDSALYLCASSFPTGRNPEAFFGQGTRLTVV.

The rearrangement links TRBV4-2 to TRBJ2-7; D is perhaps TRBD2 (6 bases). Germline V gene sequence: CDR1 LGHNA, CDR2 YNFKEQ. Trimming cost V 1 base and J 7 bases, with 23 bases left between them. The CDR3 is made up of 17 amino acids. The CDR3, as DNA: TGTGCCAGCAGCCAAGGAGAAGGCGGGGCCCCGGGCGGAGAGCAGTACTTC. Encoded protein: CASSQGEGGAPGGEQYF.

Here the CDR3 DNA reads TGTGCCAGCAGCCGACTAGCGGGAGGGGCCTACGAGCAGTACTTC. Translating it yields CASSRLAGGAYEQYF. The rearrangement uses TRBV6-2 or TRBV6-3 and TRBJ2-7; the match to TRBD2 covers 14 bases. The CDR3 length is 15 residues. The V and J ends lost 6 bases and 2 bases, in that order; junction bases with no gene match: 3. CDR1 MNHEY and CDR2 SVGEGT come from the germline V gene.

The J gene is TRBJ2-1, the V gene TRBV5-1; 10 bases map to TRBD2. CDR1 is SGHRS and CDR2 is YFSETQ in the germline V gene. The J segment lost 2 bases and the V segment lost 2 bases, leaving 4 bases of the junction unmatched. The CDR3 consists of 16 residues. As DNA, the CDR3 is TGCGCCAGCAGCTTTTCTAGCGGGGGTCCCTACAATGAGCAGTTCTTC. The encoded protein is CASSFSSGGPYNEQFF.

V and J are TRBV6-2 or TRBV6-3 and TRBJ2-7; 9 bases map to TRBD2. The germline V gene encodes CDR1 MNHEY and CDR2 SVGEGT. V was pared by 4 bases and J by 6 bases, with 7 bases of the junction left unmatched. The CDR3 is 14 amino acids. The DNA of the CDR3 is TGTGCCAGCAGTTTAGGGCTAGCGGGACTCGAGCAGTACTTC. Encoded protein: CASSLGLAGLEQYF.

The rearrangement joins TRBV6-5 to TRBJ2-7, with TRBD1 matching 7 bases. V lost 8 bases to trimming and J lost 3 bases; unmatched junction nucleotides: 4. The CDR3 covers 12 residues. Germline V CDR1 and CDR2: MNHEY, SVGAGI. This chain's CDR3 is CASGTAFYEQYF. The CDR3, as DNA: TGTGCCAGCGGGACAGCATTCTACGAGCAGTACTTC.